What follows are 31 T cell receptor beta chains derived from one specimen sequenced in a study of cytomegalovirus exposure and HLA in healthy donors. In the PCR, 60 Vbeta and 13 Jbeta primers were used. Libraries were prepared by immunoSEQ multiplex PCR; TCRdb keeps only in-frame clonotypes and omits some of them. The sample includes about 160,000 clones, around 76% seen only once; the top ten take 6% to 7.5%. The specimen sequenced was PBMCs. These receptor sequences come from a man aged 35-49 years in good health and CMV-seropositive.

The V and J genes are TRBV6-5 and TRBJ1-2, with 9 nucleotides matching TRBD1. The CDR3 has 13 residues. CDR1 and CDR2 from the germline V gene are MNHEY and SVGAGI. V was clipped by 6 bases and J by 6 bases; unmatched bases: 5. As DNA, the CDR3 is TGTGCCAGCAGGACGAACAGGGGGCATGGCTACACCTTC. It codes for CASRTNRGHGYTF.

The chain joins TRBV5-4 to TRBJ1-1, with 10 positions matching TRBD1. Looked up from germline, CDR1 is SGHNT and CDR2 is YYREEE (reference sequence). CDR3 length: 16 residues. J gave up 5 bases and V 1 base, and 8 bases lay outside the gene matches. DNA of the CDR3: TGTGCCAGCAGCTTGTCCTACCGGGGACAGGGGACTGAAGCTTTCTTT. Translating gives CASSLSYRGQGTEAFF.

The rearrangement links TRBV25-1 to TRBJ2-2; 7 bases align to TRBD2. Germline assignment: CDR1 MGHDK and CDR2 SYGVNS. V lost 8 bases to trimming and J lost 0 bases; unmatched junction nucleotides: 9. The CDR3 is made up of 16 amino acids. CDR3 nucleotides: TGTGCCAGCGGGGGGGATCTGGGCCCGAACACCGGGGAGCTGTTTTTT. Protein: CASGGDLGPNTGELFF.

The chain links TRBV9 to TRBJ2-2; 7 positions match TRBD2. J was trimmed by 4 bases and V by 2 bases; bases with no gene match: 8. There are 16 residues in the CDR3. Germline CDR1 and CDR2: SGDLS and YYNGEE. In DNA, the CDR3 is TGTGCCAGCAGCGTGGGGCCTAGCGGTATCACCGGGGAGCTGTTTTTT. Residues: CASSVGPSGITGELFF.

V is TRBV9 and J is TRBJ2-5; D call uncertain. From germline, CDR1 is SGDLS and CDR2 YYNGEE. CDR3 length equals 15 residues. Trimming shortened V by 3 bases and J by 5 bases, and 17 bases separated the two germline ends. The CDR3 here is CASSAGVNLWETQYF. The CDR3 nucleotides read TGTGCCAGCAGCGCAGGTGTGAATTTATGGGAGACCCAGTACTTC.

This chain connects TRBV9 to TRBJ1-1; 7 bases match TRBD1. This CDR3 region has 16 residues. Germline values: CDR1 SGDLS, CDR2 YYNGEE. Losses at the gene ends were 0 bases for V and 1 base for J; bases not matched to a gene: 6. CDR3 sequence: CASSVAVGTENTEAFF. The CDR3 coding sequence is TGTGCCAGCAGCGTAGCTGTAGGGACAGAGAACACTGAAGCTTTCTTT.

The chain carries TRBV19 and TRBJ2-5; TRBD1 is a possible D gene (7 bases). The germline gives CDR1 LNHDA, CDR2 SQIVND (reference sequence). The CDR3 extends over 16 amino acids. Trimming pared 6 bases from V and 6 bases from J, leaving 23 bases between. The CDR3 sequence is CASSPRRDSGGKTQYF. CDR3 DNA: TGTGCCAGTAGCCCGAGACGGGACAGTGGGGGGAAGACCCAGTACTTC. The full variable domain, its missing parts supplied by reference TRBV19 and TRBJ2-5, is DGGITQSPKYLFRKEGQNVTLSCEQNLNHDAMYWYRQDPGQGLRLIYYSQIVNDFQKGDIAEGYSVSREKKESFPLTVTSAQKNPTAFYLCASSPRRDSGGKTQYFGPGTRLLVL.

The chain joins TRBV6-5 to TRBJ2-5; D not certain. TRBJ2-7 explains the end of the DNA better; the J call may be wrong. The CDR3 is 13 amino acids. Germline CDR1 is MNHEY and CDR2 is SVGAGI. CDR3 DNA sequence: TGTGCCAGCAGCCCCCATAATACCTACGAGCAGTACTTC. Protein sequence: CASSPHNTYEQYF.

This chain uses TRBV5-6 with TRBJ2-3, with 7 bases aligning to TRBD1. The CDR3 consists of 15 residues. Per the germline V gene, CDR1 is SGHDT and CDR2 is YYEEEE. V lost 3 bases to trimming and J lost 3 bases; unmatched junction nucleotides: 7. The DNA for the CDR3 is TGTGCCAGCAGCTCCCAGACAGGGCCTACAGATACGCAGTATTTT. Amino acids: CASSSQTGPTDTQYF.

V and J are TRBV9 and TRBJ2-1; 11 positions match TRBD1. CDR3 length: 14 amino acids. From germline, CDR1 is SGDLS and CDR2 YYNGEE. Germline trimming cut 0 bases from V and 8 bases from J; bases unmatched to any gene: 1. The DNA for the CDR3 is TGTGCCAGCAGCGTAGGGACAGGGGGCTATGAGCAGTTCTTC. Amino acid sequence: CASSVGTGGYEQFF.

The gene calls are TRBV11-3 and TRBJ2-6, with 10 positions matching TRBD1. Germline V gene lookup returns CDR1 SGHNT and CDR2 YENEEA. V shed 3 bases and J 2 bases; nucleotides not matched to a gene: 1. There are 16 residues in the CDR3. The CDR3: CASSLGQGPGANVLTF. In DNA, the CDR3 is TGTGCCAGCAGCTTGGGACAGGGGCCTGGGGCCAACGTCCTGACTTTC.

This sequence joins TRBV5-1 and TRBJ2-3, with D unclear. This CDR3 has 16 residues. The germline V gene encodes CDR1 SGHRS and CDR2 YFSETQ. Trimming pared 2 bases from V and 0 bases from J, leaving 13 bases between. CDR3 bases: TGCGCCAGCAGCTTCCCCCGCGGTGGGAGCACAGATACGCAGTATTTT. The encoded protein is CASSFPRGGSTDTQYF.

V is TRBV6-1 and J is TRBJ1-5; D remains unclear. The CDR3 totals 13 residues. The germline V and J ends were trimmed by 6 bases and 3 bases, with 9 bases remaining between them. Germline V gene data show CDR1 as MNHNS and CDR2 as SASEGT. CDR3 region: CASRSGFNQPQHF. CDR3 sequence (DNA): TGTGCCAGCAGAAGCGGTTTCAATCAGCCCCAGCATTTT.

The chain employs TRBV20-1 and TRBJ2-7; no reliable D call. Germline CDR1 DFQATT, CDR2 SNEGSKA (reference sequence). The V end lost 6 bases, the J end lost 4 bases, and 7 bases lay between the germline ends. The length of the CDR3 is 10 residues. The chain's CDR3 is CSARSYEQYF. CDR3 DNA sequence: TGCAGTGCGCGGTCTTACGAGCAGTACTTC.

V and J are TRBV7-2 and TRBJ2-3; no reliable D call. The germline gives CDR1 SGHTA, CDR2 FQGNSA. The V end lost 5 bases, the J end lost 4 bases, and 4 bases lay between the germline ends. The CDR3 consists of 11 residues. As DNA, the CDR3 is TGTGCCAGCAGCCGGTCAGATACGCAGTATTTT. It yields the protein CASSRSDTQYF. Supplemented by reference TRBV7-2 and TRBJ2-3, the full variable domain reads GAGVSQSPSNKVTEKGKDVELRCDPISGHTALYWYRQSLGQGLEFLIYFQGNSAPDKSGLPSDRFSAERTGGSVSTLTIQRTQQEDSAVYLCASSRSDTQYFGPGTRLTVL.

The chain joins TRBV18 to TRBJ2-3; possibly TRBD2 for D (5 bases). Trimming took 4 bases from V and 10 from J, leaving 18 bases between them. The CDR3 extends over 14 amino acids. Germline CDR1 KGHSH, CDR2 LQKENI. The CDR3 sequence is CASSLSETGKAQYF. CDR3 DNA sequence: TGTGCCAGCTCACTGTCCGAAACGGGAAAGGCGCAGTATTTT. The entire variable domain, with the rest obtained from reference TRBV18 and TRBJ2-3, is as follows: NAGVMQNPRHLVRRRGQEARLRCSPMKGHSHVYWYRQLPEEGLKFMVYLQKENIIDESGMPKERFSAEFPKEGPSILRIQQVVRGDSAAYFCASSLSETGKAQYFGPGTRLTVL.

The sample holds a few counts of this clone. The genes are TRBV7-2 and TRBJ2-5; perhaps TRBD2 as D (6 bases). The CDR3 totals 15 residues. The V end was cut by 5 bases, the J end by 0 bases, with 13 bases between. Looked up from germline, CDR1 is SGHTA and CDR2 is FQGNSA. The CDR3 DNA sequence: TGTGCCAGCAGCATCGGTGGCGGGGACCAAGAGACCCAGTACTTC. Amino acids: CASSIGGGDQETQYF. The full variable domain, its missing parts supplied by reference TRBV7-2 and TRBJ2-5, is GAGVSQSPSNKVTEKGKDVELRCDPISGHTALYWYRQSLGQGLEFLIYFQGNSAPDKSGLPSDRFSAERTGGSVSTLTIQRTQQEDSAVYLCASSIGGGDQETQYFGPGTRLLVL.

This clone was counted a single time. The rearrangement links TRBV2 to TRBJ2-7; TRBD1 agrees at 8 bases. Germline CDR1 SNHLY, CDR2 FYNNEI. This CDR3 spans 13 amino acids. V lost 7 bases and J lost 3; bases outside the gene matches: 5. The CDR3 reads CASITGTGYEQYF. The CDR3 region has the DNA TGTGCCAGCATCACCGGGACAGGCTACGAGCAGTACTTC. Looking up the rest from reference TRBV2 and TRBJ2-7 gives the full variable domain: EPEVTQTPSHQVTQMGQEVILRCVPISNHLYFYWYRQILGQKVEFLVSFYNNEISEKSEIFDDQFSVERPDGSNFTLKIRSTKLEDSAMYFCASITGTGYEQYFGPGTRLTVT.

The gene calls are TRBV10-3 and TRBJ2-7, with D maybe TRBD2 (8 bases). The CDR3 length is 14 residues. Germline V gene lookup returns CDR1 ENHRY and CDR2 SYGVKD. V lost 5 bases to trimming and J lost 2 bases, with 13 bases between them. The CDR3 bases are TGTGCCATCAGTATAGCGGGACAGACCTACGAGCAGTACTTC. Translated: CAISIAGQTYEQYF.

The chain links TRBV5-1 to TRBJ2-7; 7 nucleotides match TRBD1. This CDR3 region has 13 residues. CDR1 SGHRS and CDR2 YFSETQ come from the germline V gene. After removal of 6 bases from V and 4 bases from J, the junction contained 7 bases not matched to a gene. Written as DNA, the CDR3 is TGCGCCAGCACAACAGGGGTCCAATACGAGCAGTACTTC. Translated, it gives CASTTGVQYEQYF.

This clone was detected a few times. The J gene is TRBJ2-2, the V gene TRBV7-2; 7 bases agree with TRBD2. Germline loops: CDR1 SGHTA, CDR2 FQGNSA. The length of the CDR3 is 14 residues. The trim removed 3 bases at V and 7 bases at J, leaving 5 bases unmatched. The CDR3 protein is CASSLGRGNGELFF. The CDR3 region has the DNA TGTGCCAGCAGCTTGGGGCGGGGGAACGGGGAGCTGTTTTTT.

V gene TRBV18 combines with J gene TRBJ2-2; 7 bases fit TRBD1. CDR1 KGHSH and CDR2 LQKENI come from the germline V gene. V lost 1 base, J lost 4 bases, and 6 bases stayed unmatched. The CDR3 spans 16 residues. The CDR3 DNA follows: TGTGCCAGCTCACCACGACAGGGTGGTGGCACCGGGGAGCTGTTTTTT. Amino acid sequence: CASSPRQGGGTGELFF.

This chain links TRBV6-6 with TRBJ2-7; TRBD2 matches 7 bases. Germline V gene lookup returns CDR1 MNHNY and CDR2 SVGAGI (reference sequence). There are 15 residues in the CDR3. V trimming: 10 bases; J trimming: 3 bases; junction bases outside the gene matches: 15. This chain's CDR3 is CATLGGRTLNYEQYF. The CDR3 bases are TGTGCCACCCTGGGGGGGAGAACCTTAAACTACGAGCAGTACTTC.

V is TRBV7-2 and J is TRBJ2-3; 10 bases are a match to TRBD2. This CDR3 has 19 amino acids. Germline lookup yields CDR1 SGHTA and CDR2 FQGNSA. The J segment lost 5 bases and the V segment lost 2 bases, leaving 16 bases of the junction unmatched. DNA for the CDR3: TGTGCCAGCAGCTTAATGGGAAGAGCGGGGGGGTCCGGTTTAGATACGCAGTATTTT. Translating gives CASSLMGRAGGSGLDTQYF.

This chain uses TRBV5-1 with TRBJ1-1; D perhaps matches TRBD1 (6 bases). Per germline, CDR1 SGHRS and CDR2 YFSETQ. The ends were cut back, 4 bases at V and 2 bases at J, with 12 bases in the middle. The CDR3 is 14 amino acids. DNA for the CDR3: TGCGCCAGCAGCCCCGGGGGGGCAAACACTGAAGCTTTCTTT. Amino acid sequence: CASSPGGANTEAFF.

This chain connects TRBV18 to TRBJ2-7, with TRBD2 matching over 10 bases. CDR3 length equals 14 residues. Germline V gives CDR1 KGHSH, CDR2 LQKENI. After removal of 4 bases from V and 5 bases from J, the junction contained 5 bases not matched to a gene. CDR3 nucleotide sequence: TGTGCCAGCTCACTAAAGCGGGGGGGCGACGAGCAGTACTTC. This translates into CASSLKRGGDEQYF.

The genes are TRBV27 and TRBJ2-6; 12 nucleotides agree with TRBD1. The ends lost 5 bases at V and 2 bases at J; junction bases unmatched: 7. CDR1 MNHEY and CDR2 SMNVEV come from the germline V gene (reference sequence). CDR3 length equals 18 residues. The CDR3 coding sequence is TGTGCCAGCAGTCGCACCGGGACAGGGGGCGCTGGGGCCAACGTCCTGACTTTC. The encoded protein is CASSRTGTGGAGANVLTF.

The V and J genes are TRBV5-1 and TRBJ1-5; D gene uncertain. V lost 3 bases to trimming and J lost 6 bases, with 16 bases between them. The CDR3 totals 15 residues. Germline CDR1 SGHRS, CDR2 YFSETQ. The CDR3 DNA sequence: TGCGCCAGCAGCTCCTCTCCGAGCGAGGGTCAGCCCCAGCATTTT. Amino acid sequence: CASSSSPSEGQPQHF.

This chain joins TRBV5-4 and TRBJ2-1; tentatively, D is TRBD1 (5 bases). CDR1 and CDR2 (germline): SGHNT, YYREEE (reference sequence). V was cut by 4 bases and J by 9 bases, with 11 bases left in between. This CDR3 comprises 12 residues. CDR3 DNA: TGTGCCAGCAGCCTCCCAGGGTTTGAGCAGTTCTTC. Translation: CASSLPGFEQFF.

This clone has a single count. V usage is TRBV12-5 and J usage is TRBJ1-1, with a tentative D call TRBD1 (6 bases). The V end lost 5 bases, the J end lost 1 base, and 17 bases lay between the germline ends. CDR1 LGHNT and CDR2 FRNRAP come from the germline V gene. This CDR3 region has 16 residues. The CDR3 protein is CASGAAGTKKNTEAFF. CDR3 bases: TGTGCTAGTGGTGCTGCCGGGACAAAGAAGAACACTGAAGCTTTCTTT.

V gene TRBV7-2 combines with J gene TRBJ2-3; no reliable D call. CDR1 is SGHTA and CDR2 is FQGNSA in the germline V gene. The CDR3 runs 14 residues. The V end lost 5 bases, the J end lost 0 bases, and 9 bases lay between the germline ends. CDR3 residues: CASSPRLSTDTQYF. CDR3 nucleotides: TGTGCCAGCAGCCCGAGGCTCAGCACAGATACGCAGTATTTT.